The clone carrying this TCR beta chain showed up just a few times. The sample comes from a study of blood T cell repertoires in COVID-19. The CDR3 sequence is 14 residues long. V shed 4 bases and J 7 bases; nucleotides not matched to a gene: 6. Germline CDR1 is SGHDN and CDR2 is FVKESK. The authors' processing: Reference gene primer amplification in the assay estimated nucleated cell counts. The protocol was immunoSEQ multiplex PCR, while the TCRdb copy is restricted to in-frame clones and leaves out a portion. V and J calls and clone size are copied from that table; D and trimming were computed from the DNA. There are over 200,000 clones in the sample; around 85% occur only once, and roughly 5% lies in the top ten.

This clonotype originated in a human donor in a cohort sampled during active COVID-19. The specimen sequenced was peripheral blood. The gene calls are TRBV14 and TRBJ1-1, with TRBD1 identical over 10 bases. The CDR3 sequence: CASSRDRGRNEAFF. In nucleotides, the CDR3 is TGTGCCAGCAGCCGGGACAGGGGCAGGAATGAAGCTTTCTTT.